This TCR beta chain is drawn from a study of T-cell reconstitution after alpha-beta-depleted transplantation in children. This clonotype was observed at least ten times. Unique molecular identifiers were incorporated when the TCRbeta library was constructed. One entry per CDR3 protein, called by TCRdb with MiXCR from the PCR reads. The sample includes fewer than 200,000 distinct CDR3 sequences, about 6.3% of them seen just once. The specimen comprised PBMCs from the stem cell graft donor, sampled from the stem cell graft. This TCR came from a human donor who donated a stem cell graft to a child with Wiskott-Aldrich syndrome.

The CDR3 DNA reads as TGTGCCAGCAGCTTGGGGGGACAGGGCTTCCAGCCCCAGCATTTT. Its translation: CASSLGGQGFQPQHF. This chain connects TRBV5-6 to TRBJ1-5, with 9 bases identical to TRBD1. This CDR3 spans 15 amino acids. The V gene end was trimmed by 0 bases and the J gene end by 7 bases; junction bases not matched to a gene: 5. Germline V CDR1 and CDR2: SGHDT, YYEEEE.